The clone carrying this T cell receptor beta chain was counted many times. What it recognizes is unknown. The data are from a study of regulatory T cells in long-lasting Graves disease. CDR3 length: 14 amino acids. The germline V gene has CDR1 MNHEY and CDR2 SVGEGT. Findings and caveats of the study: Persistent patients shared 2,500 to 3,000 public clonotypes among themselves. Newly diagnosed patients shared fewer, at approximately 970.

With iRepertoire HTBI primers and Arm-PCR of CDR3 regions, TCR beta libraries were built. In the original analysis: Segment identification across samples yielded around 61 TRBV and fewer than 15 TRBJ segments. In TCRdb, the multiplex PCR reads were re-called with MiXCR into one record per CDR3 protein. The V and J calls follow TCRdb's processing rather than the paper's. The sample has around 320,000 distinct CDR3 sequences, 15% to 20% seen once. As to time point: newly diagnosed GD, antithyroid drugs for less than 3 months. From PBMCs, RNA was extracted and then used to make the TCR library. These data were also filed under a second study, of T cells in Graves' hyperthyroidism and ophthalmopathy.

This receptor was identified in a man aged 40-49 years with Graves disease. The sample here was peripheral blood mononuclear cells (PBMCs), taken at new diagnosis, from a patient treated with antithyroid drugs. V usage is TRBV6-2 or TRBV6-3 and J usage is TRBJ2-1, with D possibly TRBD2 on 5 matching bases. TRBJ2-5 matches the DNA end more closely, so the J call is doubtful. This chain's CDR3 is CASSADWLRETQYF. The CDR3 nucleotides are TGTGCCAGCAGTGCGGACTGGCTAAGGGAGACCCAGTACTTC.